The T cell receptor (beta chain) under discussion was sequenced for a study of blood T cell repertoires in COVID-19. On the study more broadly: Researchers got acute and convalescent COVID-19 samples from the United States, Italy and Spain. Sample material is recorded as cDNA or gDNA derived from T cells, B-cell-depleted T cells, or PBMCs.

The CDR3 has 16 residues. The trim removed 3 bases at V and 4 bases at J, leaving 8 bases unmatched. The germline CDR1 and CDR2 sequences are SGDLS and YYNGEE. The assay was immunoSEQ multiplex PCR, and TCRdb's table has in-frame clones only and misses some. The data contain approximately 70,000 clones, more than 55% of them singletons. Participants spanned ages about 18 to 100 years and resided in 24 US areas. Participants had their cohort set by participant-reported clinical history. Sequenced input: PBMCs or T cells enriched from blood (not recorded which). The sequence came from a woman aged 55-75 years who had been exposed to COVID-19. V gene TRBV9 combines with J gene TRBJ2-3; TRBD1 matches 10 bases. The CDR3 reads CASSAQAGQGADTQYF. The CDR3 DNA reads as TGTGCCAGCAGCGCACAGGCCGGACAGGGGGCAGATACGCAGTATTTT.